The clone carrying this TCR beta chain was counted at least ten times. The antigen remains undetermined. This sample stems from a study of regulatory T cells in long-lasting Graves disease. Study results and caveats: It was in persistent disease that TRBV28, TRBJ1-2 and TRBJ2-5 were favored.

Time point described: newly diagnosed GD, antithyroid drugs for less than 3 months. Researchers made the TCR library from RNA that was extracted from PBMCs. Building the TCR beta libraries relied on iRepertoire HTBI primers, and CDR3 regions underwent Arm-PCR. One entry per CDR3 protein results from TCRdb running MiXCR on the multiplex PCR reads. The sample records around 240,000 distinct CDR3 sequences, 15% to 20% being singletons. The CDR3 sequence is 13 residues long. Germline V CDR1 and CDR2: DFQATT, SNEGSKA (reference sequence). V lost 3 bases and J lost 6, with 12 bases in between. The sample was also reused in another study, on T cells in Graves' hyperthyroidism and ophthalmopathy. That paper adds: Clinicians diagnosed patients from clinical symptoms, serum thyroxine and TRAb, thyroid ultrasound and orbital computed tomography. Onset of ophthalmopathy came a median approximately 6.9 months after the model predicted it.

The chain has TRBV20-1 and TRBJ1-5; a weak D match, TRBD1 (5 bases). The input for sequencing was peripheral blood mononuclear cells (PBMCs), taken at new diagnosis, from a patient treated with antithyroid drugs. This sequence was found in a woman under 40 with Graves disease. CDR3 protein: CSASSGWIQPQHF. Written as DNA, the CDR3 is TGCAGTGCTAGCTCAGGGTGGATTCAGCCCCAGCATTTT.